The rows below give T cell receptor beta chains drawn from one sample of a study of blood T cell repertoires in COVID-19. Using immunoSEQ multiplex PCR, the repertoire was profiled, and TCRdb retains in-frame clones only, with some absent. Of roughly 290,000 clones detected, more than 70% appear once; the ten largest clones hold 6.5% to 9.5%. The specimen sequenced was peripheral blood. The receptors originated from a woman aged 50 to 65 who had recovered from COVID-19. Each CDR3 is given with its conserved first and last residue. Fields, in order: clone size, D gene, J gene, V gene, CDR3 DNA, CDR3 protein. The D gene is left open where the match is weak. Not every row has a clone size; where given, it reads once, few, many or a size class.

abundance: .
d_gene: .
j_gene: TRBJ2-3
v_gene: TRBV28
CDR3nt: TGTGCCAGCAGTCCCATTGAACAGGGCTTGGCAGATACGCAGTATTTT
CDR3aa: CASSPIEQGLADTQYF

abundance: .
d_gene: .
j_gene: TRBJ1-1
v_gene: TRBV6-4
CDR3nt: TGTGCCAGCAGTGTGGAAGGGGGTGACACTGAAGCTTTCTTT
CDR3aa: CASSVEGGDTEAFF

abundance: .
d_gene: TRBD2
j_gene: TRBJ2-3
v_gene: TRBV28
CDR3nt: TGTGCCAGCAGTTTCCCGGCTAGCGGGAGAACAGATACGCAGTATTTT
CDR3aa: CASSFPASGRTDTQYF

abundance: .
d_gene: .
j_gene: TRBJ1-2
v_gene: TRBV28
CDR3nt: TGTGCCAGCAGTCCGAGACAGGCCTTTAACTATGGCTACACCTTC
CDR3aa: CASSPRQAFNYGYTF

abundance: .
d_gene: TRBD2
j_gene: TRBJ2-2
v_gene: TRBV7-2
CDR3nt: TGTGCCAGCAGCTTAGTAGCGGGGATGGCCACCGGGGAGCTGTTTTTT
CDR3aa: CASSLVAGMATGELFF

abundance: .
d_gene: TRBD1
j_gene: TRBJ1-6
v_gene: TRBV27
CDR3nt: TGTGCCAGCGGCCGGGACAGGGCTTCACCCCTCCACTTT
CDR3aa: CASGRDRASPLHF

abundance: .
d_gene: .
j_gene: TRBJ1-1
v_gene: TRBV5-1
CDR3nt: TGCGCCAGCAGCTTGGGACACTCAATGACTGAAGCTTTCTTT
CDR3aa: CASSLGHSMTEAFF

abundance: .
d_gene: .
j_gene: TRBJ1-2
v_gene: TRBV9
CDR3nt: TGTGCCAGCAGCGTAGGGCGGGATCGTATTTATGGCTACACCTTC
CDR3aa: CASSVGRDRIYGYTF

abundance: .
d_gene: .
j_gene: TRBJ2-5
v_gene: TRBV6-5
CDR3nt: TGTGCCAGCAGTTCCGCGGGAATCCAAGAGACCCAGTACTTC
CDR3aa: CASSSAGIQETQYF

abundance: once
d_gene: TRBD1
j_gene: TRBJ1-4
v_gene: TRBV4-3
CDR3nt: TGCGCCAGCAGCCAAGCCGCCACCGGGACAGGCCCCAAAAAACTGTTTTTT
CDR3aa: CASSQAATGTGPKKLFF

abundance: .
d_gene: .
j_gene: TRBJ1-5
v_gene: TRBV5-8
CDR3nt: TGTGCCAGCAGCTTGGGAGGTGCCCAGCATTTT
CDR3aa: CASSLGGAQHF

abundance: .
d_gene: TRBD2
j_gene: TRBJ2-1
v_gene: TRBV5-4
CDR3nt: TGTGCCAGCAGCTTGGAGGCTAGCGGGGGGGCCGGGTTCTTC
CDR3aa: CASSLEASGGAGFF

abundance: .
d_gene: .
j_gene: TRBJ1-2
v_gene: TRBV10-2
CDR3nt: TGCGCCAGCAGTGAGTCAGGGGGCTATGGCTACACCTTC
CDR3aa: CASSESGGYGYTF

abundance: .
d_gene: .
j_gene: TRBJ2-5
v_gene: TRBV18
CDR3nt: TGTGCCAGCTCACCAACCGTCCAGTCCCAAGAGACCCAGTACTTC
CDR3aa: CASSPTVQSQETQYF

abundance: .
d_gene: TRBD1
j_gene: TRBJ1-2
v_gene: TRBV10-3
CDR3nt: TGTGCCATCAGTCGGGACAGTTCTTATGGCTACACCTTC
CDR3aa: CAISRDSSYGYTF

abundance: .
d_gene: .
j_gene: TRBJ2-5
v_gene: TRBV19
CDR3nt: TGTGCCAGTAGCTTTCCCACACAGGAGACCCAGTACTTC
CDR3aa: CASSFPTQETQYF

abundance: few
d_gene: .
j_gene: TRBJ2-7
v_gene: TRBV5-4
CDR3nt: TGTGCCAGCAGCTTAGATAGCGCGAAGGGCTACGAGCAGTACTTC
CDR3aa: CASSLDSAKGYEQYF

abundance: .
d_gene: .
j_gene: TRBJ2-7
v_gene: TRBV5-5
CDR3nt: TGTGCCAGCAGCTATAGGCGGGAAAGCTTCGAGCAGTACTTC
CDR3aa: CASSYRRESFEQYF

abundance: .
d_gene: TRBD1
j_gene: TRBJ1-3
v_gene: TRBV7-8
CDR3nt: TGTGCCAGCAGCTCACAGGGGAGCTCTGGAAACACCATATATTTT
CDR3aa: CASSSQGSSGNTIYF

abundance: few
d_gene: TRBD1
j_gene: TRBJ1-5
v_gene: TRBV7-2
CDR3nt: TGTGCCAGCAGCTCCCGGACAGGGGATCAGCCCCAGCATTTT
CDR3aa: CASSSRTGDQPQHF

abundance: .
d_gene: .
j_gene: TRBJ1-1
v_gene: TRBV18
CDR3nt: TGTGCCAGCTCACGGACATCTGAAGCTTTCTTT
CDR3aa: CASSRTSEAFF

abundance: few
d_gene: TRBD2
j_gene: TRBJ2-7
v_gene: TRBV3-1/TRBV3-2
CDR3nt: TGTGCCAGCAGGGCTAGCGGGAGGTACGAGCAGTACTTC
CDR3aa: CASRASGRYEQYF

abundance: .
d_gene: .
j_gene: TRBJ2-5
v_gene: TRBV5-1
CDR3nt: TGCGCCAGCAGCTTGAGGGGAGAGACCCAGTACTTC
CDR3aa: CASSLRGETQYF

abundance: once
d_gene: TRBD1
j_gene: TRBJ2-6
v_gene: TRBV4-3
CDR3nt: TGCGCCAGCAGCAGGGGGCACGGGGCCAACGTCCTGACTTTC
CDR3aa: CASSRGHGANVLTF

abundance: .
d_gene: TRBD1
j_gene: TRBJ1-4
v_gene: TRBV7-2
CDR3nt: TGTGCCAGCAGCTCCCCCGGACAGGGCCTTGAAAAACTGTTTTTT
CDR3aa: CASSSPGQGLEKLFF

abundance: .
d_gene: TRBD2
j_gene: TRBJ2-7
v_gene: TRBV28
CDR3nt: TGTGCCAGTGGGACTAGCCGGTCCTACGAGCAGTACTTC
CDR3aa: CASGTSRSYEQYF

abundance: .
d_gene: TRBD1
j_gene: TRBJ2-1
v_gene: TRBV5-6
CDR3nt: TGTGCCAGCAGCGAGGGGGCAGTCTCCTACAATGAGCAGTTCTTC
CDR3aa: CASSEGAVSYNEQFF

abundance: .
d_gene: .
j_gene: TRBJ1-1
v_gene: TRBV3-1/TRBV3-2
CDR3nt: TGTGCCAGCAGCCCCAGGGCACTGAACACTGAAGCTTTCTTT
CDR3aa: CASSPRALNTEAFF

abundance: .
d_gene: TRBD2
j_gene: TRBJ2-3
v_gene: TRBV13
CDR3nt: TGTGCCAGCAGCTTAATAGCGGGGGGCCCCACAGATACGCAGTATTTT
CDR3aa: CASSLIAGGPTDTQYF

abundance: .
d_gene: .
j_gene: TRBJ2-2
v_gene: TRBV18
CDR3nt: TGTGCCAGCTCACCGTTCTTAGGGGGAAGGACCGGGGAGCTGTTTTTT
CDR3aa: CASSPFLGGRTGELFF

abundance: .
d_gene: .
j_gene: TRBJ2-1
v_gene: TRBV6-6
CDR3nt: TGTGCCAGCAGTTACGTGGCGGGACGCACCAATGAGCAGTTCTTC
CDR3aa: CASSYVAGRTNEQFF

abundance: .
d_gene: TRBD2
j_gene: TRBJ2-3
v_gene: TRBV30
CDR3nt: TGTGCCTGGTCCCGACTAGCGGGGCGCACAGATACGCAGTATTTT
CDR3aa: CAWSRLAGRTDTQYF

abundance: .
d_gene: .
j_gene: TRBJ1-2
v_gene: TRBV5-4
CDR3nt: TGTGCCAGCAGCTCAGATCTCAACTATGGCTACACCTTC
CDR3aa: CASSSDLNYGYTF

abundance: .
d_gene: .
j_gene: TRBJ1-5
v_gene: TRBV28
CDR3nt: TGTGCCAGCAGTCCGTCGGGGGGCAATCAGCCCCAGCATTTT
CDR3aa: CASSPSGGNQPQHF

abundance: .
d_gene: .
j_gene: TRBJ2-3
v_gene: TRBV6-5
CDR3nt: TGTGCCAGCAGTTACTCGAGGGCTGGAGATACGCAGTATTTT
CDR3aa: CASSYSRAGDTQYF

abundance: .
d_gene: TRBD1
j_gene: TRBJ1-2
v_gene: TRBV24-1
CDR3nt: TGTGCCACCAGTGAACCCGGACAGGGGTATTATGGCTACACCTTC
CDR3aa: CATSEPGQGYYGYTF

abundance: .
d_gene: .
j_gene: TRBJ2-2
v_gene: TRBV4-2
CDR3nt: TGTGCCAGCAGCCAGTCCCTATTTGTGACAGATAACACCGGGGAGCTGTTTTTT
CDR3aa: CASSQSLFVTDNTGELFF

abundance: .
d_gene: TRBD1
j_gene: TRBJ1-2
v_gene: TRBV15
CDR3nt: TGTGCCACCAGCAGACAGGGGGCGAATGGCTACACCTTC
CDR3aa: CATSRQGANGYTF

abundance: medium-sized
d_gene: .
j_gene: TRBJ1-2
v_gene: TRBV28
CDR3nt: TGTGCCAGCAGTTTCCCCCAGGGCCTCGGCTACACCTTC
CDR3aa: CASSFPQGLGYTF

abundance: .
d_gene: .
j_gene: TRBJ1-1
v_gene: TRBV9
CDR3nt: TGTGCCAGCAGCCCTCGACAGGCCGCTGAAGCTTTCTTT
CDR3aa: CASSPRQAAEAFF

abundance: .
d_gene: .
j_gene: TRBJ1-4
v_gene: TRBV27
CDR3nt: TGTGCCAGCAGTTTAATGGCAGGGGTGGCAAAACTGTTTTTT
CDR3aa: CASSLMAGVAKLFF